A single sample gave rise to the 7 T cell receptor beta chains below, sequenced in a study of cytomegalovirus exposure and HLA in healthy donors (dated by TCRdb to the late 2010s). Library preparation was by the immunoSEQ multiplex PCR assay. For the multiplex PCR, a mixture combining 60 forward primers for TCR Vbeta segments and 13 reverse primers for TCR Jbeta segments was used. TCRdb carries this immuneACCESS record with in-frame sequences only. Its versions omit some clonotypes, under half of them owing to an unresolved V gene in the studies checked, with the rest unexplained. Present in this sample are about 150,000 clones, 75% to 85% of which were seen just once. Of the sample, under 7.5% is held by the ten largest clones. What was sequenced was PBMCs. The receptor source for this set is a man aged 45-65 years in good health and CMV-seropositive.

As regards this clone: The junction does not match germline at one end; this may be a read error. This chain uses TRBV7-9 with TRBJ1-2; D is undetermined. The germline V gene has CDR1 SEHNR and CDR2 FQNEAQ (reference sequence). The CDR3 has 15 residues. CDR3 region: CSSSLVPSGHYGYTF. CDR3 DNA: TGTTCCAGCAGCTTAGTACCGTCGGGTCACTATGGCTACACCTTC. Filled out from reference TRBV7-9 and TRBJ1-2, the complete variable domain reads DTGVSQNPRHKITKRGQNVTFRCDPISEHNRLYWYRQTLGQGPEFLTYFQNEAQLEKSRLLSDRFSAERPKGSFSTLEIQRTEQGDSAMYLCSSSLVPSGHYGYTFGSGTRLTVV.

This chain joins TRBV2 and TRBJ2-1, with unresolved D. This CDR3 contains 12 residues. The germline V gene encodes CDR1 SNHLY and CDR2 FYNNEI. Trimming removed 2 bases at V and 8 bases at J, with 7 bases between. The CDR3 reads CASSETEYEQFF. CDR3 DNA sequence: TGTGCCAGCAGTGAAACTGAGTATGAGCAGTTCTTC.

The chain employs TRBV20-1 and TRBJ2-1; weak D call: TRBD2 (5 bases). This CDR3 has 11 residues. CDR1 and CDR2 from the germline V gene are DFQATT and SNEGSKA (reference sequence). V dropped 2 bases and J dropped 8 bases, with 7 bases sitting between them. As DNA, the CDR3 is TGCAGTGCTAGATTCGGGGATGAGCAGTTCTTC. Encoded protein: CSARFGDEQFF.

This clone has a handful of counts. V is TRBV5-1 and J is TRBJ2-1; 7 bases agree with TRBD1. CDR3 length: 13 residues. Germline V gives CDR1 SGHRS, CDR2 YFSETQ. J gave up 6 bases and V 0 bases, and 0 bases lay outside the gene matches. In DNA, the CDR3 is TGCGCCAGCAGCTTGGGGACAGGCAATGAGCAGTTCTTC. Its translation: CASSLGTGNEQFF.

The chain joins TRBV20-1 to TRBJ2-1; no firm D call. V was pared by 4 bases and J by 1 base, with 2 bases between. The germline gives CDR1 DFQATT, CDR2 SNEGSKA (reference sequence). This CDR3 spans 11 amino acids. The DNA for the CDR3 is TGCAGTGCTACATCCTACAATGAGCAGTTCTTC. Translating it yields CSATSYNEQFF.

This chain uses TRBV19 with TRBJ2-5, with D possibly being TRBD2 (6 bases). Trimming shortened V by 0 bases and J by 3 bases, and 11 bases separated the two germline ends. The length of the CDR3 is 15 residues. CDR1 is LNHDA and CDR2 is SQIVND in the germline V gene (reference sequence). The CDR3, as DNA: TGTGCCAGTAGTATAGAAACTAGCAGAAAAGAGACCCAGTACTTC. Protein sequence: CASSIETSRKETQYF.

The CDR3 sequence is CASSLNRATYEQYF. For the CDR3, the DNA is TGTGCCAGCAGCCTCAACAGGGCAACCTACGAGCAGTACTTC. This chain joins TRBV14 and TRBJ2-7; a possible D gene is TRBD1 (6 bases). The V and J ends lost 4 bases and 2 bases respectively, with 12 bases between them. Germline lookup yields CDR1 SGHDN and CDR2 FVKESK. This CDR3 spans 14 amino acids.